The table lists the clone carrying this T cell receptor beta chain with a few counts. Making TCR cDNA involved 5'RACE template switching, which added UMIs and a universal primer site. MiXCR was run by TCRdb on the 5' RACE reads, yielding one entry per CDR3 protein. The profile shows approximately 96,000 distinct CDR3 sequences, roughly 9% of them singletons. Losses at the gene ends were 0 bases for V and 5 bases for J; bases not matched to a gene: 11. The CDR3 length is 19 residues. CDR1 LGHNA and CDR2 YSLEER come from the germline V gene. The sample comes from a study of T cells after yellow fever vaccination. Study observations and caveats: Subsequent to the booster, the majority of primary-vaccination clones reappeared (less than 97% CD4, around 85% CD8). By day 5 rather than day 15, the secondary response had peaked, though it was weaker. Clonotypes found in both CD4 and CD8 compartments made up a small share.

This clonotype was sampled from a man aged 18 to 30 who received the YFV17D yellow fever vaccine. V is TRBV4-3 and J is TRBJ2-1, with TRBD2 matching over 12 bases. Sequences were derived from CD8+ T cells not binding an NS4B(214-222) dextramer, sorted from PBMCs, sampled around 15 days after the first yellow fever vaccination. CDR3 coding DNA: TGCGCCAGCAGCCAAGATCGTATGACTAGCGGGGGCCAAAACAATGAGCAGTTCTTC. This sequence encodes CASSQDRMTSGGQNNEQFF.